One and the same sample provided the 20 T cell receptor beta chains below, sequenced in a study of blood T cell repertoires in COVID-19. Sequencing was performed with immunoSEQ multiplex PCR; in TCRdb, only in-frame clones are kept and a portion is missing. The table records more than 95,000 clones, roughly 80% of them present only once. The sequencing input was peripheral blood. These receptors originate from a man between 45 and 60 years old with acute or convalescent COVID-19.

The chain combines TRBV4-2 with TRBJ1-6, with D perhaps TRBD1 (6 bases). Per the germline V gene, CDR1 is LGHNA and CDR2 is YNFKEQ. V shed 1 base and J shed 8 bases, with 15 bases lying between them. The CDR3 totals 16 residues. The CDR3 loop reads CASSQVPGQIDSPLHF. In DNA, the CDR3 is TGTGCCAGCAGCCAAGTCCCCGGACAGATTGATTCACCCCTCCACTTT.

The V call is TRBV5-4, the J call TRBJ2-7, with TRBD2 matching over 14 bases. With 4 bases clipped from V and 3 bases from J, the junction kept 6 bases outside the gene matches. This CDR3 has 16 residues. Looked up from germline, CDR1 is SGHNT and CDR2 is YYREEE (reference sequence). The CDR3 here is CASSAGLAGGNYEQYF. The CDR3 nucleotides are TGTGCCAGCAGCGCCGGACTAGCGGGGGGAAACTACGAGCAGTACTTC.

The rearrangement links TRBV7-9 to TRBJ2-7, with D possibly being TRBD2 (5 bases). Trimming pared 5 bases from V and 0 bases from J, leaving 8 bases between. Germline V gene sequence: CDR1 SEHNR, CDR2 FQNEAQ (reference sequence). The CDR3 runs 13 residues. The CDR3 nucleotides are TGTGCCAGCAGCGCAGAGGGCTCCTACGAGCAGTACTTC. This gives the protein CASSAEGSYEQYF.

The chain joins TRBV9 to TRBJ2-5, with a weak D call TRBD2 (5 bases). Trimming removed 0 bases from V and 4 bases from J, with 10 bases in between. Germline V gene sequence: CDR1 SGDLS, CDR2 YYNGEE. The length of the CDR3 is 14 residues. The CDR3 reads CASSVGEGRETQYF. As DNA, the CDR3 is TGTGCCAGCAGCGTAGGTGAAGGGAGAGAGACCCAGTACTTC.

This chain connects TRBV19 to TRBJ1-1; 7 positions agree with TRBD1. The germline CDR1 and CDR2 sequences are LNHDA and SQIVND (reference sequence). With 7 bases clipped from V and 1 base from J, the junction kept 6 bases outside the gene matches. The CDR3 runs to 14 residues. The CDR3 DNA follows: TGTGCCAGTACCACAGGGGCGTCGAACACTGAAGCTTTCTTT. This encodes CASTTGASNTEAFF.

V gene TRBV28 combines with J gene TRBJ1-2; a possible D gene is TRBD1 (5 bases). The CDR3 loop spans 12 amino acids. CDR1 and CDR2 (germline): MDHEN, SYDVKM. Trimming stripped 6 bases from V and 7 bases from J, with 12 bases between. The CDR3 reads CASSRRESGYTF. The CDR3 DNA sequence: TGTGCCAGCAGCCGCAGGGAATCTGGCTACACCTTC.

This chain joins TRBV30 and TRBJ2-7; TRBD1 is a possible D gene (6 bases). Trimming stripped 0 bases from V and 2 bases from J, with 11 bases between. Per the germline V gene, CDR1 is GTSNPN and CDR2 is SVGIG (reference sequence). The CDR3 is made up of 14 amino acids. CDR3 bases: TGTGCCTGGAGTGTAACGGACAGACCCTACGAGCAGTACTTC. This gives the protein CAWSVTDRPYEQYF.

The chain couples TRBV29-1 to TRBJ1-1, with D possibly being TRBD1 (6 bases). The germline V gene has CDR1 SQVTM and CDR2 ANQGSEA. The CDR3 spans 10 residues. The germline V and J ends were trimmed by 7 bases and 7 bases, with 10 bases remaining between them. In DNA, the CDR3 is TGCAGCGGACAGGAAATTGAAGCTTTCTTT. Translating gives CSGQEIEAFF.

The CDR3 loop is CASSLDRGANTEAFF. Written as DNA, the CDR3 is TGTGCCAGCAGTCTGGACAGGGGGGCCAACACTGAAGCTTTCTTT. The V gene is TRBV7-8, the J gene TRBJ1-1, with 10 bases fitting TRBD1. Looked up from germline, CDR1 is SGHVS and CDR2 is FQNEAQ. With 6 bases clipped from V and 2 bases from J, the junction kept 6 bases outside the gene matches. This CDR3 is built from 15 residues.

This chain's CDR3 is CASSQEGGDTEAFF. For the CDR3, the DNA is TGTGCCAGCAGCCAAGAAGGGGGGGACACTGAAGCTTTCTTT. The rearrangement joins TRBV3-1 (or the pseudogene TRBV3-2) to TRBJ1-1; tentative D call: TRBD1 (6 bases). This CDR3 spans 14 amino acids. Germline V CDR1 and CDR2: LGHDT, YNNKEL (reference sequence). V lost 0 bases and J lost 3, with 8 bases in between.

The chain carries TRBV6-5 and TRBJ1-1, with no clear D. The CDR3 contains 15 residues. Per the germline V gene, CDR1 is MNHEY and CDR2 is SVGAGI. V was clipped by 0 bases and J by 4 bases, with 12 bases between them. This chain's CDR3 is CASSYSGVTGTEAFF. The CDR3 bases are TGTGCCAGCAGTTACTCGGGAGTGACCGGCACTGAAGCTTTCTTT.

In this sample, this clone turned up a few times. The gene calls are TRBV5-6 and TRBJ1-5; perhaps TRBD1 as D (6 bases). Between the trimmed V and J ends, which lost 0 bases and 13 bases, there was a span of 14 bases. CDR3 size: 13 residues. Germline-derived CDR1 and CDR2 are SGHDT and YYEEEE. CDR3 loop: CASSLEGGAMQHF. In DNA form, the CDR3 reads TGTGCCAGCAGCTTGGAAGGGGGGGCGATGCAGCATTTT.

The chain joins TRBV3-1 (or the pseudogene TRBV3-2) to TRBJ1-2, with a tentative D call TRBD1 (5 bases). Germline CDR1 LGHDT, CDR2 YNNKEL (reference sequence). V was shortened by 2 bases and J by 4 bases, with 17 bases between the two germline ends. This CDR3 region has 16 residues. The DNA for the CDR3 is TGTGCCAGCAGCCAACCCCGAGGCCAGGGCTCCTATGGCTACACCTTC. Its protein product is CASSQPRGQGSYGYTF.

Only one count was recorded for this clone. The rearrangement uses TRBV10-1 and TRBJ2-7, with D unresolved. The ends were cut back, 3 bases at V and 3 bases at J, with 3 bases in the middle. From germline, CDR1 is WNHNN and CDR2 SYGVQD (reference sequence). The CDR3 is 11 residues long. The CDR3 DNA reads as TGCGCCAGCAGTGACCACTACGAGCAGTACTTC. Translation gives CASSDHYEQYF.

This chain links TRBV1 with TRBJ2-3; the table calls TRBD2, which could not be checked here. TRBV1 is a pseudogene segment. The CDR3 consists of 17 residues. The CDR3 sequence is CTSSQVLAGGCTDTQYF. The CDR3 DNA follows: TGCACCAGCAGCCAAGTCCTGGCGGGAGGTTGCACAGATACGCAGTATTTT.

The chain is built from TRBV2 and TRBJ2-7; the match to TRBD1 covers 7 bases. Germline loops: CDR1 SNHLY, CDR2 FYNNEI. The CDR3 runs to 12 residues. V was clipped by 6 bases and J by 3 bases; unmatched bases: 2. The CDR3 loop is CASSRDSYEQYF. The CDR3, as DNA: TGTGCCAGCAGCCGGGACAGCTACGAGCAGTACTTC. The variable domain in full, with the rest retrieved from reference TRBV2 and TRBJ2-7, is EPEVTQTPSHQVTQMGQEVILRCVPISNHLYFYWYRQILGQKVEFLVSFYNNEISEKSEIFDDQFSVERPDGSNFTLKIRSTKLEDSAMYFCASSRDSYEQYFGPGTRLTVT.

The V gene is TRBV4-1, the J gene TRBJ2-1; 10 positions agree with TRBD1. This CDR3 has 17 amino acids. V gave up 0 bases and J gave up 7 bases; unmatched junction bases: 9. Germline lookup yields CDR1 MGHRA and CDR2 YSYEKL. CDR3 nucleotides: TGCGCCAGCAGCCAAGATTTACGGACAGGGGGTAAGAATGAGCAGTTCTTC. This encodes CASSQDLRTGGKNEQFF.

This rearrangement joins TRBV6-2 or TRBV6-3 to TRBJ2-2; maybe TRBD1 (6 bases). The CDR3 is 15 amino acids. Germline loops: CDR1 MNHEY, CDR2 SVGEGT. Trimming took 6 bases from V and 2 from J, leaving 13 bases between them. The CDR3 DNA follows: TGTGCCAGCAGCCTTGCCGGGACAAACACCGGGGAGCTGTTTTTT. It is translated as CASSLAGTNTGELFF.

The V gene is TRBV12-5, the J gene TRBJ1-2, with TRBD1 identical over 9 bases. Unmatched junction bases numbered 7, after V lost 1 base and J lost 4 bases. Germline V gives CDR1 LGHNT, CDR2 FRNRAP. The CDR3 covers 16 residues. CDR3 in DNA: TGTGCTAGTGGTTTGGCACAGGGGGCGTCTAGCTATGGCTACACCTTC. This gives the protein CASGLAQGASSYGYTF.

This clone is a singleton in its sample. This chain uses TRBV21-1 with TRBJ2-7; the table's D call TRBD2 went unverified against the DNA. TRBV21-1 is an annotated pseudogene. The CDR3 has 19 amino acids. DNA of the CDR3: TGTGCCAGCAAGGGACAGAGCTACGGGACTAGCGGGAGGACCCACGAGCAGTACTTC. Its protein product is CASKGQSYGTSGRTHEQYF.